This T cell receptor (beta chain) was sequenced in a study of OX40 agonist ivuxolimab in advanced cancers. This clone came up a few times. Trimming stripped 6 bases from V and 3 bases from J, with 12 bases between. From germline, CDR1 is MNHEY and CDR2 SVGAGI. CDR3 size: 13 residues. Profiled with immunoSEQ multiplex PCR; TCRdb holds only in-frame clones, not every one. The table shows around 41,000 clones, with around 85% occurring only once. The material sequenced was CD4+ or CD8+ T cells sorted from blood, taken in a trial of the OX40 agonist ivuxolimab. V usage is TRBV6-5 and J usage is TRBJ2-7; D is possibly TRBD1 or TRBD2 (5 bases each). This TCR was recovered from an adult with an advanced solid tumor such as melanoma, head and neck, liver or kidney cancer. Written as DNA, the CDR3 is TGTGCCAGCAGCCCGGGACGGGTCTACGAGCAGTACTTC. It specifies CASSPGRVYEQYF.